The source of this T cell receptor (beta chain) is a study of cytomegalovirus exposure and HLA in healthy donors. Study conclusions and caveats: In a later analysis, first-cohort TCR clusters were found to tend to co-occur in the 120 validation repertoires. Among the CMV-associated chains, a few were confirmed in vitro as specific for CMV antigens. The study labeled fewer than 200 TCR beta chains cytomegalovirus-associated.

This CDR3 is 15 amino acids long. Germline V lookup: CDR1 LNHDA, CDR2 SQIVND (reference sequence). The ends lost 4 bases at V and 0 bases at J; junction bases unmatched: 5. Points on this clone: What it recognizes is unknown.

The data were produced by immunoSEQ multiplex PCR, yet TCRdb's version contains in-frame clones alone and is incomplete. The data contain 150,000 to 200,000 clones, roughly 86% of them singletons. The TCR comes from a woman aged 18-30 years in good health and CMV-seronegative. Source material: PBMCs. The chain is built from TRBV19 and TRBJ2-7, with TRBD1 identical over 8 bases. Here the CDR3 reads CASSNAGGHSYEQYF. CDR3 in DNA: TGTGCCAGTAGTAACGCAGGGGGCCACTCCTACGAGCAGTACTTC. Based on the CDR3 plus reference TRBV19 and TRBJ2-7, the full variable domain is DGGITQSPKYLFRKEGQNVTLSCEQNLNHDAMYWYRQDPGQGLRLIYYSQIVNDFQKGDIAEGYSVSREKKESFPLTVTSAQKNPTAFYLCASSNAGGHSYEQYFGPGTRLTVT.